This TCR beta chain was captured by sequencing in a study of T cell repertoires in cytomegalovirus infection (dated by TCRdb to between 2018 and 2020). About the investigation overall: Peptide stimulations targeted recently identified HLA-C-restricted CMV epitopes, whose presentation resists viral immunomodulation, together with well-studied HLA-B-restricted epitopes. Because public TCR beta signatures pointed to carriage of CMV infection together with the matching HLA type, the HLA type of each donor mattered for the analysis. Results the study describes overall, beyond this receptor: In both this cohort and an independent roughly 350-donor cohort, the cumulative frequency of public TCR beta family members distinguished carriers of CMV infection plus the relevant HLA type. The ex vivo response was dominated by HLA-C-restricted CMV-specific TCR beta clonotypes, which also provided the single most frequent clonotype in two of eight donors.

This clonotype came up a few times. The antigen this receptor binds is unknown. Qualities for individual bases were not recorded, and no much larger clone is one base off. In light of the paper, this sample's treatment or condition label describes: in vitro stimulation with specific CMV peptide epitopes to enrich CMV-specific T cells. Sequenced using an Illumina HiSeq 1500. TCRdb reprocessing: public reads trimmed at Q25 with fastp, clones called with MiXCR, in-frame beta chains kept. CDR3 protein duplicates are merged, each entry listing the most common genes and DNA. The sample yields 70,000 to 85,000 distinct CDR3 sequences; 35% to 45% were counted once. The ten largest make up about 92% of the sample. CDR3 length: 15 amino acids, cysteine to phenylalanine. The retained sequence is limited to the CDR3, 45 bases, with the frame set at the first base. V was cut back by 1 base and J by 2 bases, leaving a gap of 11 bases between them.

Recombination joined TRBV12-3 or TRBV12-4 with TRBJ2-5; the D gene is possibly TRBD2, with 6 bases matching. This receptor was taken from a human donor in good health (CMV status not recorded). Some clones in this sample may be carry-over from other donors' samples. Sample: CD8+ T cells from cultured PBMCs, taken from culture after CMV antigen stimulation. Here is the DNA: TGTGCCAGCAGTTTAGATTCTGGGACTCAAGAGACCCAGTACTTC. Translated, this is CASSLDSGTQETQYF.